The 27 T cell receptor beta chains below come from one sample, sequenced in a study of CD8 T cells in Susac syndrome. Reverse transcription of about 0.5 to 1 ug RNA used random hexamers. Using its own MiXCR run on the immunoSEQ multiplex PCR reads, TCRdb lists one record per CDR3 protein. Among some 300,000 distinct CDR3 sequences listed, approximately 91% were seen once. Sequencing input: CD8+ T cells from PBMCs. Source of these receptors: a human donor with multiple sclerosis.

This CDR3 reads CASSPGQIGETQYF. The CDR3 DNA follows: TGTGCCAGTAGTCCAGGACAGATTGGAGAGACCCAGTACTTC. The chain employs TRBV19 and TRBJ2-5, with a weak D call TRBD1 (6 bases). Germline V lookup: CDR1 LNHDA, CDR2 SQIVND (reference sequence). Trimming removed 5 bases from V and 4 bases from J, with 14 bases in between. The CDR3 has 14 residues.

V and J are TRBV14 and TRBJ1-4; the D gene is possibly TRBD1 (6 bases). The CDR3 totals 15 residues. The V end was cut by 4 bases, the J end by 7 bases, with 16 bases between. Germline V gene data show CDR1 as SGHDN and CDR2 as FVKESK. This CDR3 is CASSLALGASEKLFF. In nucleotides, the CDR3 is TGTGCCAGCAGCCTAGCATTGGGGGCAAGTGAAAAACTGTTTTTT.

CDR3 DNA: TGTGCCAGCAGTTTTTCCCTCAGACAGCGTACGAACACCGGGGAGCTGTTTTTT. It yields the protein CASSFSLRQRTNTGELFF. V is TRBV27 and J is TRBJ2-2; tentative D call: TRBD1 (5 bases). CDR1 is MNHEY, CDR2 SMNVEV, per germline (reference sequence). The CDR3 spans 18 residues. Trimming stripped 3 bases from V and 0 bases from J, with 17 bases between.

This clonotype was observed a single time. The rearrangement links TRBV5-5 to TRBJ1-1; D ambiguous. The V gene lost 6 bases and the J gene lost 0 bases, with 3 bases spanning the gap. CDR1 and CDR2 from the germline V gene are SGHKS and YYEKEE (reference sequence). This CDR3 is 11 amino acids long. CDR3 nucleotide sequence: TGTGCCAGCAATCTGAACACTGAAGCTTTCTTT. It translates to CASNLNTEAFF.

This clonotype was counted once. The chain joins TRBV12-3 or TRBV12-4 to TRBJ2-7; tentative D call: TRBD1 (5 bases). The V end was cut by 2 bases, the J end by 3 bases, with 11 bases between. The CDR3 length is 14 residues. The chain's CDR3 is CASSLYPDSYEQYF. The CDR3, as DNA: TGTGCCAGCAGTTTATATCCTGACAGCTACGAGCAGTACTTC.

Notes on this clonotype: At one boundary the junction diverges from the germline segment, which might be a read error. V is TRBV9 and J is TRBJ2-2; D is unresolved. This CDR3 comprises 13 residues. Germline loops: CDR1 SGDLS, CDR2 YYNGEE. The CDR3 region is CASSVGGTVELFF. CDR3 in DNA: TGTGCCAGCAGCGTAGGTGGAACCGTGGAGCTGTTTTTT.

The chain uses TRBV20-1 and TRBJ2-3; 8 bases match TRBD2. This CDR3 comprises 15 residues. Germline lookup yields CDR1 DFQATT and CDR2 SNEGSKA (reference sequence). V shed 4 bases, J shed 4 bases, and the junction held 10 bases outside the gene matches. In nucleotides, the CDR3 is TGCAGTGCTACCTCCTACGGGAGGGTCGCAGATACGCAGTATTTT. Encoded protein: CSATSYGRVADTQYF.

The chain couples TRBV20-1 to TRBJ2-5; TRBD1 might be the D (6 bases). Germline CDR1 DFQATT, CDR2 SNEGSKA (reference sequence). This CDR3 spans 19 amino acids. V shed 6 bases and J shed 5 bases, with 34 bases lying between them. CDR3 amino acids: CSASLFDFGQGLGSETQYF. The DNA for the CDR3 is TGCAGTGCCTCGTTATTCGACTTTGGGCAGGGGCTGGGGAGCGAGACCCAGTACTTC.

The chain joins TRBV27 to TRBJ2-3; TRBD2 matches at 12 bases. V was pared by 3 bases and J by 6 bases, with 7 bases of the junction left unmatched. The CDR3 is 16 amino acids. Germline-derived CDR1 and CDR2 are MNHEY and SMNVEV (reference sequence). This CDR3 is CASSFLLAGGGDTQYF. The CDR3, as DNA: TGTGCCAGCAGTTTTCTACTAGCGGGGGGCGGTGATACGCAGTATTTT.

The chain links TRBV27 to TRBJ2-5; D possibly matches TRBD1 or TRBD2 (5 bases each). Germline V gives CDR1 MNHEY, CDR2 SMNVEV (reference sequence). The CDR3 totals 15 residues. With 3 bases removed from V and 4 bases from J, the gap between germline ends came to 15 bases. The CDR3 here is CASSLYNGAGETQYF. As DNA, the CDR3 is TGTGCCAGCAGTTTGTACAACGGGGCGGGAGAGACCCAGTACTTC.

With respect to this clonotype: As the CDR3 is not closed by the conserved phenylalanine or tryptophan, this likely results from a read error. The chain couples TRBV11-2 to TRBJ2-7; D unresolved. Per the germline V gene, CDR1 is SGHAT and CDR2 is FQNNGV. The CDR3 sequence is 15 residues long. Trimming cost V 1 base and J 3 bases, with 13 bases left between them. The CDR3 sequence is CASSLAPDIGYEQYL. CDR3 nucleotide sequence: TGTGCCAGCAGCTTAGCCCCGGATATCGGCTACGAGCAGTACCTC.

This clonotype was counted a few times. The V and J genes are TRBV7-9 and TRBJ2-3; 10 bases agree with TRBD2. CDR1 SEHNR and CDR2 FQNEAQ come from the germline V gene (reference sequence). The length of the CDR3 is 15 residues. V dropped 3 bases and J dropped 3; count of bases not matched to a gene: 3. CDR3 region: CASSLGAGGTDTQYF. CDR3 nucleotides: TGTGCCAGCAGCTTGGGAGCGGGGGGGACAGATACGCAGTATTTT. The whole variable domain, filled in from reference TRBV7-9 and TRBJ2-3, reads DTGVSQNPRHKITKRGQNVTFRCDPISEHNRLYWYRQTLGQGPEFLTYFQNEAQLEKSRLLSDRFSAERPKGSFSTLEIQRTEQGDSAMYLCASSLGAGGTDTQYFGPGTRLTVL.

The chain is built from TRBV5-1 and TRBJ2-3; D is uncertain. V was pared by 6 bases and J by 1 base, with 12 bases between. The CDR3 sequence is 14 residues long. Germline values: CDR1 SGHRS, CDR2 YFSETQ. CDR3 nucleotides: TGCGCCAGCAAAGTGGGGTACGGCACAGATACGCAGTATTTT. As protein: CASKVGYGTDTQYF.

The chain carries TRBV29-1 and TRBJ2-3; 10 bases map to TRBD2. The length of the CDR3 is 15 residues. J lost 2 bases, V lost 5 bases, and 7 bases had no gene match. Germline CDR1 reads SQVTM; CDR2 reads ANQGSEA. DNA for the CDR3: TGCAGCGTTACTCAAGCGGGGGGGGCCACAGATACGCAGTATTTT. Its translation is CSVTQAGGATDTQYF.

The chain is built from TRBV27 and TRBJ2-7; D is possibly TRBD2 (6 bases). CDR3 length: 15 amino acids. V shed 8 bases and J shed 6 bases, with 23 bases lying between them. CDR1 MNHEY and CDR2 SMNVEV come from the germline V gene (reference sequence). The CDR3: CASSQRGGVGFEQYF. The DNA of the CDR3 is TGTGCCAGCTCACAAAGGGGCGGGGTGGGCTTCGAGCAGTACTTC.

The V gene is TRBV6-4, the J gene TRBJ2-2; 7 nucleotides match TRBD2. CDR1 MRHNA and CDR2 SNTAGT come from the germline V gene. V dropped 4 bases and J dropped 1; count of bases not matched to a gene: 6. The length of the CDR3 is 16 residues. The CDR3 here is CASSASRERNTGELFF. In DNA form, the CDR3 reads TGTGCCAGCAGTGCATCGCGGGAGCGGAACACCGGGGAGCTGTTTTTT.

V gene TRBV6-4 combines with J gene TRBJ2-5; no clear D. Trimming removed 0 bases from V and 2 bases from J, with 13 bases in between. The V gene's germline CDR1 is MRHNA and CDR2 SNTAGT. This CDR3 has 16 amino acids. The CDR3, as DNA: TGTGCCAGCAGTGACTCAGACAAAGTGGATCAAGAGACCCAGTACTTC. This gives the protein CASSDSDKVDQETQYF.

This clonotype has a handful of counts. The chain recombines TRBV28 with TRBJ2-7, with D unclear. The CDR3 is 13 residues long. V was shortened by 2 bases and J by 2 bases, with 7 bases between the two germline ends. From germline, CDR1 is MDHEN and CDR2 SYDVKM. The CDR3 reads CASSLATAYEQYF. CDR3 DNA sequence: TGTGCCAGCAGTTTAGCGACGGCCTACGAGCAGTACTTC.

The chain links TRBV3-1 to TRBJ1-2; D possibly corresponds to TRBD1 (6 bases). The CDR3 consists of 15 residues. Per the germline V gene, CDR1 is LGHDT and CDR2 is YNNKEL (reference sequence). Trimming left V 0 bases short and J 5 bases short, with 13 bases between. As DNA, the CDR3 is TGTGCCAGCAGCCAAGATGAGGGGGGGTCGTATGGCTACACCTTC. It codes for CASSQDEGGSYGYTF.

J is TRBJ1-5 and V is TRBV7-2; the match to TRBD1 covers 8 bases. V trimming: 5 bases; J trimming: 5 bases; junction bases outside the gene matches: 11. Germline CDR1 and CDR2: SGHTA and FQGNSA. There are 16 residues in the CDR3. The chain's CDR3 is CASSSDRGLGDQPQHF. In DNA form, the CDR3 reads TGTGCCAGCAGCAGCGACAGGGGATTGGGTGATCAGCCCCAGCATTTT.

This chain connects TRBV3-1 to TRBJ2-5; D possibly corresponds to TRBD2 (5 bases). With 0 bases removed from V and 0 bases from J, the gap between germline ends came to 17 bases. Per the germline V gene, CDR1 is LGHDT and CDR2 is YNNKEL (reference sequence). This CDR3 is built from 18 residues. Here the CDR3 reads CASSQEVGKSGYQETQYF. In nucleotides, the CDR3 is TGTGCCAGCAGCCAAGAGGTCGGGAAGTCGGGGTACCAAGAGACCCAGTACTTC.

V is TRBV2 and J is TRBJ1-5; 8 bases line up with TRBD1. This CDR3 comprises 13 residues. With 11 bases clipped from V and 6 bases from J, the junction kept 9 bases outside the gene matches. Germline loops: CDR1 SNHLY, CDR2 FYNNEI. The CDR3 sequence is CAGGTGGAQPQHF. In nucleotides, the CDR3 is TGTGCCGGCGGAACAGGGGGTGCTCAGCCCCAGCATTTT.

V gene TRBV20-1 combines with J gene TRBJ2-1; 11 bases line up with TRBD2. V shed 6 bases, J shed 3 bases, and the junction held 7 bases outside the gene matches. Germline CDR1 DFQATT, CDR2 SNEGSKA (reference sequence). The CDR3 length is 15 residues. Here the CDR3 reads CSAPSTSGVYNEQFF. Here the CDR3 DNA reads TGCAGTGCGCCCTCGACTAGCGGGGTCTACAATGAGCAGTTCTTC.

The chain carries TRBV20-1 and TRBJ2-3; 9 nucleotides line up with TRBD2. This CDR3 comprises 16 residues. The junction had 7 bases not matched to a gene; V was cut back by 0 bases and J by 3 bases. Per germline, CDR1 DFQATT and CDR2 SNEGSKA (reference sequence). The CDR3 sequence: CSARDEAGGDTDTQYF. The CDR3, as DNA: TGCAGTGCTAGAGATGAAGCGGGGGGTGATACAGATACGCAGTATTTT.

V gene TRBV12-3 or TRBV12-4 combines with J gene TRBJ1-1; D is possibly TRBD1 (6 bases). Trimming left V 3 bases short and J 7 bases short, with 21 bases between. The CDR3 is 16 residues long. CDR3 region: CASSFPQGEGPDEAFF. CDR3 in DNA: TGTGCCAGCAGTTTTCCACAGGGAGAGGGACCTGATGAAGCTTTCTTT.

The V and J genes are TRBV6-5 and TRBJ2-2, with D possibly matching TRBD1 (6 bases). Germline V gene data show CDR1 as MNHEY and CDR2 as SVGAGI. This CDR3 has 15 amino acids. Trimming left V 7 bases short and J 2 bases short, with 14 bases between. This CDR3 is CASTLTGTNTGELFF. DNA of the CDR3: TGTGCCAGCACTCTCACCGGGACAAACACCGGGGAGCTGTTTTTT.

This chain connects TRBV20-1 to TRBJ2-2; 11 positions match TRBD2. CDR1 is DFQATT, CDR2 SNEGSKA, per germline (reference sequence). Germline trimming cut 3 bases from V and 3 bases from J; bases unmatched to any gene: 3. CDR3 length equals 15 residues. This CDR3 is CSARLAGGYTGELFF. Here the CDR3 DNA reads TGCAGTGCTAGGCTAGCGGGGGGTTACACCGGGGAGCTGTTTTTT.